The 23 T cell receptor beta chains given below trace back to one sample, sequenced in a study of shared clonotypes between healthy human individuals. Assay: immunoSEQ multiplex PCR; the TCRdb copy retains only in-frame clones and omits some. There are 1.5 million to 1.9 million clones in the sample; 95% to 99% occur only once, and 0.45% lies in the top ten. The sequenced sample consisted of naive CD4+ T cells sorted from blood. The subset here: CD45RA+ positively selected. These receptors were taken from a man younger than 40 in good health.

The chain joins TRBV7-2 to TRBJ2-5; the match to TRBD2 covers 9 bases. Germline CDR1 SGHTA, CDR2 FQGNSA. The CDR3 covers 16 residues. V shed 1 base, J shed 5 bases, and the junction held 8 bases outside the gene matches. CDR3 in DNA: TGTGCCAGCAGCTTAGTTCGGCTAGCGGGGCAGGAGACCCAGTACTTC. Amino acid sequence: CASSLVRLAGQETQYF.

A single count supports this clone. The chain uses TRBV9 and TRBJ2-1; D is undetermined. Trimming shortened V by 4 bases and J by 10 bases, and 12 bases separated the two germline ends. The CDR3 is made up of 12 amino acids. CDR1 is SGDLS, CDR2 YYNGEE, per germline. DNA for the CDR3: TGTGCCAGCAGCAAGAGTATAAACGAGCAGTTCTTC. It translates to CASSKSINEQFF.

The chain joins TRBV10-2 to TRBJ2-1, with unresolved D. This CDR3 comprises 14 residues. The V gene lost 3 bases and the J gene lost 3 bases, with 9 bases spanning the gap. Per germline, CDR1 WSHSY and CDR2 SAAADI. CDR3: CASSDVPGYNEQFF. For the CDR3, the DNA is TGCGCCAGCAGTGACGTCCCTGGCTACAATGAGCAGTTCTTC.

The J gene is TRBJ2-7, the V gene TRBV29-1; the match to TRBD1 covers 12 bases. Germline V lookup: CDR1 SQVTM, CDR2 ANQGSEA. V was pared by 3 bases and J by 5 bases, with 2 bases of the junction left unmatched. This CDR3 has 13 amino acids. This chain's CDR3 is CSVDGTGGHEQYF. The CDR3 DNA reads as TGCAGCGTTGACGGGACAGGGGGCCACGAGCAGTACTTC.

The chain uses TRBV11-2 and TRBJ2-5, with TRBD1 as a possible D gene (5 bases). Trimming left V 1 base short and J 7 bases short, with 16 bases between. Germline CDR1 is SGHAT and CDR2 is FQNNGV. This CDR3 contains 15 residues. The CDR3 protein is CASSLVSRTQGTQYF. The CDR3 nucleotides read TGTGCCAGCAGCTTAGTCTCCAGGACCCAGGGGACCCAGTACTTC.

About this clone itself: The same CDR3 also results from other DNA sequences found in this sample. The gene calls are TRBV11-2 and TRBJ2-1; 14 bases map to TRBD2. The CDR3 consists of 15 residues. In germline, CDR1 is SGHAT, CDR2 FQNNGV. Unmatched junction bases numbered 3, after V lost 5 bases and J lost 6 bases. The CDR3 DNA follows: TGTGCCAGCAGCCTAGGGACTAGCGGGAGCAATGAGCAGTTCTTC. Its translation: CASSLGTSGSNEQFF.

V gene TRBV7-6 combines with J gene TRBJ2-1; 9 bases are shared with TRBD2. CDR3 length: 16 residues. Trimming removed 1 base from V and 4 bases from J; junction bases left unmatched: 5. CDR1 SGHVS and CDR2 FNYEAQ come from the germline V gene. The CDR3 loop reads CASSLGAGGLYNEQFF. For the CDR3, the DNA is TGTGCCAGCAGCTTAGGAGCGGGAGGACTATACAATGAGCAGTTCTTC.

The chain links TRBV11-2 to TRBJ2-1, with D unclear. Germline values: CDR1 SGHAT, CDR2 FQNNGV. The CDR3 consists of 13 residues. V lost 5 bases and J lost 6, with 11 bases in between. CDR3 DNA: TGTGCCAGCAGCCCCCGGCCCCTCAATGAGCAGTTCTTC. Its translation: CASSPRPLNEQFF.

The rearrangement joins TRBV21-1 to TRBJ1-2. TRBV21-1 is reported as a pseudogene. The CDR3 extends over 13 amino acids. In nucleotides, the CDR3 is TGTGCCAGCAGCAAAGAAACCAACTATGGCTACACCTTC. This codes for CASSKETNYGYTF.

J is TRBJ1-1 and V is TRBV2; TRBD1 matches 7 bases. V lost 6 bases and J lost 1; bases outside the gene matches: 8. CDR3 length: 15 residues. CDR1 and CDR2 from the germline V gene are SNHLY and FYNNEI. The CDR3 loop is CASSRDSPANTEAFF. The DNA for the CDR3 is TGTGCCAGCAGCCGGGACAGCCCTGCGAACACTGAAGCTTTCTTT.

This CDR3 reads CASSLGSIEEKLFF. In nucleotides, the CDR3 is TGTGCCAGCAGCTTAGGGTCGATAGAGGAAAAACTGTTTTTT. V and J are TRBV7-9 and TRBJ1-4; D is unclear. CDR1 is SEHNR, CDR2 FQNEAQ, per germline (reference sequence). The CDR3 sequence is 14 residues long. V was shortened by 1 base and J by 8 bases, with 11 bases between the two germline ends.

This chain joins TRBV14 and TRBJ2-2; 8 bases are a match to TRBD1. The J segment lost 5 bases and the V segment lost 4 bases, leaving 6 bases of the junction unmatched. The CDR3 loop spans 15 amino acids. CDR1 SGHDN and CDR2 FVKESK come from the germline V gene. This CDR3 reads CASSPWTGWTGELFF. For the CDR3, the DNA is TGTGCCAGCAGCCCCTGGACAGGGTGGACCGGGGAGCTGTTTTTT.

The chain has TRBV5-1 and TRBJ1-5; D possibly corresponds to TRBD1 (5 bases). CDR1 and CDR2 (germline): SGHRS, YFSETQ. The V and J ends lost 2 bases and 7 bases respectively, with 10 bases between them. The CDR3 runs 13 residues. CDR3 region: CASSLGVQQPQHF. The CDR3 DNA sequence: TGCGCCAGCAGCTTAGGGGTGCAGCAGCCCCAGCATTTT.

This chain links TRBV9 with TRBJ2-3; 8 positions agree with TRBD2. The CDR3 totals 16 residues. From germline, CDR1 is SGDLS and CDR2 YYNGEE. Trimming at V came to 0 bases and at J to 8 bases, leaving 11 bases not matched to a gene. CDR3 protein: CASSVEGSGIRPTQYF. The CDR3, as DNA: TGTGCCAGCAGCGTAGAGGGTAGCGGGATTCGTCCTACGCAGTATTTT. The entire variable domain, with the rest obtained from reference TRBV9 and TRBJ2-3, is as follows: DSGVTQTPKHLITATGQRVTLRCSPRSGDLSVYWYQQSLDQGLQFLIQYYNGEERAKGNILERFSAQQFPDLHSELNLSSLELGDSALYFCASSVEGSGIRPTQYFGPGTRLTVL.

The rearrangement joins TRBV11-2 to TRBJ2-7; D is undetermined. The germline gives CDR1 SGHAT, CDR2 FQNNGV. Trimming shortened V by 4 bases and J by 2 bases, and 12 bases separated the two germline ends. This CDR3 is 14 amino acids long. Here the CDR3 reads CASSSLKETYEQYF. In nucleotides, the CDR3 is TGTGCCAGCAGCTCCCTGAAAGAGACCTACGAGCAGTACTTC.

The CDR3 sequence is CAWSKGTVTEAFF. The CDR3 bases are TGTGCCTGGAGTAAGGGGACGGTCACTGAAGCTTTCTTT. The J gene is TRBJ1-1, the V gene TRBV30; tentatively, D is TRBD1 (5 bases). CDR3 length equals 13 residues. V dropped 2 bases and J dropped 4 bases, with 11 bases sitting between them. The germline gives CDR1 GTSNPN, CDR2 SVGIG (reference sequence).

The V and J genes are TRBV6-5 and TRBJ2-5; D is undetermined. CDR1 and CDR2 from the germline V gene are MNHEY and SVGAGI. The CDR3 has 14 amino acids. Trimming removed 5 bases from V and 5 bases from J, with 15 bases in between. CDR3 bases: TGTGCCAGCAGTCTAGGAAAGGCTCTGGAGACCCAGTACTTC. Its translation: CASSLGKALETQYF.

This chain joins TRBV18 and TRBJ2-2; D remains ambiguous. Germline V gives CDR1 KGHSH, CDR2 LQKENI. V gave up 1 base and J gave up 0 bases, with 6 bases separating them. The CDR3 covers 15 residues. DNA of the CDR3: TGTGCCAGCTCACCACAACCTCCGAACACCGGGGAGCTGTTTTTT. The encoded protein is CASSPQPPNTGELFF.

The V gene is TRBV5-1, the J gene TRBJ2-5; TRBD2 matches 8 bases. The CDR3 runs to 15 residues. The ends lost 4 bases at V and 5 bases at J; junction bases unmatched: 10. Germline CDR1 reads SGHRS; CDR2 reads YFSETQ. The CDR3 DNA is TGCGCCAGCAGCGCGGGACTAGTAAGCAAGGAGACCCAGTACTTC. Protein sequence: CASSAGLVSKETQYF. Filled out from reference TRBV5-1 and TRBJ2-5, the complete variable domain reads KAGVTQTPRYLIKTRGQQVTLSCSPISGHRSVSWYQQTPGQGLQFLFEYFSETQRNKGNFPGRFSGRQFSNSRSEMNVSTLELGDSALYLCASSAGLVSKETQYFGPGTRLLVL.

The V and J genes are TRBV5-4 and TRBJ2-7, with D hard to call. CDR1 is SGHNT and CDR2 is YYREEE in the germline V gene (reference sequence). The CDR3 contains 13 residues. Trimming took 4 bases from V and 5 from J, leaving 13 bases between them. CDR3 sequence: CASSLRSKNEQYF. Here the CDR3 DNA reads TGTGCCAGCAGCCTCAGATCGAAAAACGAGCAGTACTTC.

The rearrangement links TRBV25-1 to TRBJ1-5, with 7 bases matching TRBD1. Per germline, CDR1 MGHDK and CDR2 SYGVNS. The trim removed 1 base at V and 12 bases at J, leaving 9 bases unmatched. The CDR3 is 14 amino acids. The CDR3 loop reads CASSESTGAQNQHF. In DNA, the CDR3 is TGTGCCAGCAGTGAATCCACAGGGGCCCAGAACCAGCATTTT.

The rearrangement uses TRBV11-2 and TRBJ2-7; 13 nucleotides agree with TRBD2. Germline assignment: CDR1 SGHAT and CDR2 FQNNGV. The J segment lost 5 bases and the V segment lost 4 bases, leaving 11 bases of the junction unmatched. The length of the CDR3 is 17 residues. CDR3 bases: TGTGCCAGCAGCTCAGAGATTAAACTAGCGGGAGGGCACGAGCAGTACTTC. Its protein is CASSSEIKLAGGHEQYF.

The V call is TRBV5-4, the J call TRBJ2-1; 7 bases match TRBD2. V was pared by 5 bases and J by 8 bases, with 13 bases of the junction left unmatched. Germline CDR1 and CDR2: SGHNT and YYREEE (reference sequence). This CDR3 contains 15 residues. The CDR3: CASRYFGTKVDEQFF. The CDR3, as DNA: TGTGCCAGCAGATACTTCGGGACTAAAGTGGATGAGCAGTTCTTC.